Listed below are T cell receptor beta chains from one sample, sequenced in a study of tumor-infiltrating lymphocytes in localized non-small cell lung cancer. The repertoire was sequenced with immunoSEQ multiplex PCR; TCRdb's copy has only in-frame clones and lacks some. Altogether roughly 30,000 clones are present, approximately 85% being singletons, with the ten largest covering around 2.1%. Sequenced material: lung tumor tissue. The receptors come from a human donor with non-small cell lung cancer. CDR3s include the opening cysteine and the closing phenylalanine or tryptophan. Each record gives: J gene, CDR3 length, D gene, clone size, V gene, CDR3 DNA, CDR3 protein. A D gene is named only where the DNA matches it firmly. Some rows have no size entry. The others give once, few or many, or a class for an expanded clone.

TRBJ1-2	16	-	-	TRBV6-5	TGTGCCAGCAGTTCCACCGGGCGGGTAGCTAACTATGGCTACACCTTC	CASSSTGRVANYGYTF
TRBJ1-1	14	TRBD1	few	TRBV4-3	TGCGCCAGCAGCCAAGAACCGGGACAGGGGGCTACCTCATTT	CASSQEPGQGATSF
TRBJ1-6	13	-	-	TRBV28	TGTGCCAGCACGGGACAAGGTAGCTCACCCCTCCACTTT	CASTGQGSSPLHF
TRBJ2-7	15	TRBD2	-	TRBV6-5	TGTGCCAGCAGTTACAGTAGTAGCGGGGGGTGGGAGCAGTACTTC	CASSYSSSGGWEQYF
TRBJ1-5	15	TRBD1	-	TRBV5-6	TGTGCCAGCAGCTGGGGACAGGGGGGGAATCAGCCCCAGCATTTT	CASSWGQGGNQPQHF
TRBJ1-1	21	-	-	TRBV27	TGTGCCAGCAGTTTATCGCGCGGTTTCCCAATGCAGGGCCAGATTCTCAACGAAGCTTTCTTT	CASSLSRGFPMQGQILNEAFF
TRBJ2-2	14	-	-	TRBV5-6	TGTGCCACTCTAGGACGGATGAACACCGGGGAGCTGTTTTTT	CATLGRMNTGELFF
TRBJ1-6	16	-	-	TRBV4-1	TGCGCCAGCAGCCAAGCCCCGGACAACAAAGGTTCACCCCTCCACTTT	CASSQAPDNKGSPLHF
TRBJ2-2	16	-	-	TRBV5-6	TGTGCCAGCACCTCTCCTTGGCAGCATAACACCGGGGAGCTGTTTTTT	CASTSPWQHNTGELFF
TRBJ2-7	15	TRBD1	-	TRBV6-6	TGTGCCAGCAGTTACTCCCCTAGGGACAGGGCCGAGCAGTACTTC	CASSYSPRDRAEQYF
TRBJ2-2	15	-	-	TRBV18	TGTGCCAGCTCAAATTCCAACGGGGCAACCGGGGAGCTGTTTTTT	CASSNSNGATGELFF
TRBJ2-3	15	-	once	TRBV7-2	TGTGCCAGCAGCTTAGTTGGACAGCCCACAGATACGCAGTATTTT	CASSLVGQPTDTQYF
TRBJ1-2	13	-	few	TRBV12-2	TGTGCAAGTCGCTTAGTGGCAGGGGATGGCTACACCTTC	CASRLVAGDGYTF
TRBJ1-1	13	TRBD1	-	TRBV7-2	TGTGCCAGCAGCTCGCAACAGGGGGCAGAAGCTTTCTTT	CASSSQQGAEAFF
TRBJ2-7	15	-	-	TRBV10-3	TGTGCCATCAGTGAGTCGACGGTGGGGGGATTAGAGCAGTACTTC	CAISESTVGGLEQYF
TRBJ2-5	15	TRBD1	-	TRBV9	TGTGCCAGCAGCAGGGACAGCCAGAGGGGGGAGACCCAGTACTTC	CASSRDSQRGETQYF
TRBJ2-2	15	-	-	TRBV7-2	TGTGCCAGCAGCTTACGACGGGCGAACACCGGGGAGCTGTTTTTT	CASSLRRANTGELFF
TRBJ2-3	14	TRBD2	-	TRBV5-1	TGCGCCAGCAGGCCGGGACTATCCACAGATACGCAGTATTTT	CASRPGLSTDTQYF
TRBJ2-7	13	-	-	TRBV19	TGTGCCAGTAGTAGGGACTTCTCCTACGAGCAGTACTTC	CASSRDFSYEQYF
TRBJ1-6	15	-	-	TRBV25-1	TGTGCCAGCAGCAGAGGGCTGCTCGGTAATTCACCCCTCCACTTT	CASSRGLLGNSPLHF
TRBJ1-1	14	-	-	TRBV7-2	TGTGCCAGCAGCTCCAGACAGGTGAACACTGAAGCTTTCTTT	CASSSRQVNTEAFF
TRBJ1-1	13	-	-	TRBV6-6	TGTGCCAGCACCCCACCCCCAGACACTGAAGCTTTCTTT	CASTPPPDTEAFF
TRBJ1-2	13	-	-	TRBV7-2	TGTGCCAGCAGCTTAAATCCAGGCTATGGCTACACCTTC	CASSLNPGYGYTF
TRBJ2-2	14	-	once	TRBV5-4	TGTGCCAGCAGCTTGCGGTCTACCACCGGGGAGCTGTTTTTT	CASSLRSTTGELFF
TRBJ2-7	18	TRBD2	-	TRBV27	TGTGCCAGCAGTTTAAGTACAGGGGCGGGGGGGCCTTCCTACGAGCAGTACTTC	CASSLSTGAGGPSYEQYF
TRBJ1-1	11	-	-	TRBV29-1	TGCAGCGTGGATGACTACACTGAAGCTTTCTTT	CSVDDYTEAFF
TRBJ1-6	15	-	-	TRBV27	TGTGCCAGCAGTCTGGAGGGACCCTATAATTCACCCCTCCACTTT	CASSLEGPYNSPLHF
TRBJ2-6	15	-	-	TRBV5-4	TGTGCCAGCAGCACTGTAGTCTCTGGGGCCAACGTCCTGACTTTC	CASSTVVSGANVLTF
TRBJ2-6	13	-	-	TRBV6-6	TGTGCCAGCGAACGTTCTGGGGCCAACGTCCTGACTTTC	CASERSGANVLTF
TRBJ2-7	16	TRBD1	-	TRBV27	TGTGCCAGCAGAGGTATTAGGGGGCCTCCCTCCTACGAGCAGTACTTC	CASRGIRGPPSYEQYF
TRBJ2-5	15	TRBD2	-	TRBV6-5	TGTGCCAGCAGTTACTCCCTAGCGGAACAAGAGACCCAGTACTTC	CASSYSLAEQETQYF
TRBJ2-7	20	TRBD2	few	TRBV13	TGTGCCAGCAGCCATAGCCTTCCGGACCCGAACGCGGGGGGGCCTGACGAGCAGTACTTC	CASSHSLPDPNAGGPDEQYF
TRBJ2-7	13	-	-	TRBV28	TGTGCCAGCCGGCGGAAATTCCTCTACGAGCAGTACTTC	CASRRKFLYEQYF
TRBJ1-3	14	-	-	TRBV6-1	TGTGCCAGCAGTGAAGTCAGAACTGGAAACACCATATATTTT	CASSEVRTGNTIYF
TRBJ1-2	15	-	-	TRBV5-8	TGTGCCAGCAGCTTGCTATCCCCTTTACCCTATGGCTACACCTTC	CASSLLSPLPYGYTF
TRBJ1-2	15	TRBD1	few	TRBV13	TGTGCCAGCAGCTTCCGGGACAGGGGATTTTATGGCTACACCTTC	CASSFRDRGFYGYTF
TRBJ2-5	12	-	-	TRBV7-9	TGTGCCAGCAGCTTAGGGCAAGAGACCCAGTACTTC	CASSLGQETQYF
TRBJ2-7	14	TRBD1	-	TRBV5-1	TGCGCCAGCAGCTTGGGACAGGGATCCTACGAGCAGTACTTC	CASSLGQGSYEQYF
TRBJ2-7	16	TRBD1	-	TRBV25-1	TGTGCCAGCAGTGAATCCGGGACAGGGAAGGACTACGAGCAGTACTTC	CASSESGTGKDYEQYF
TRBJ2-7	14	TRBD2	-	TRBV7-9	TGTGCCAGCAGCACTAGTGGCGGGGGCTACGAGCAGTACTTC	CASSTSGGGYEQYF
TRBJ1-1	13	-	-	TRBV10-3	TGTGCCATCAGTGAGATGGCAGACACTGAAGCTTTCTTT	CAISEMADTEAFF
TRBJ1-3	15	-	-	TRBV6-5	TGTGCCAGCAGTTACTCGACAGGCTCTGGAAACACCATATATTTT	CASSYSTGSGNTIYF